One and the same sample provided the 6 T cell receptor beta chains below, sequenced in a study of blood T cell repertoires in COVID-19. Data came from immunoSEQ multiplex PCR; TCRdb stores just in-frame clones and leaves some out. The table lists 150,000 to 200,000 clones, about 80% of them singletons. Sequencing used peripheral blood. The receptors here all came from a woman aged 80 or over with acute or convalescent COVID-19.

V usage is TRBV20-1 and J usage is TRBJ2-7; the D is unclear. CDR1 and CDR2 (germline): DFQATT, SNEGSKA (reference sequence). The CDR3 runs 11 residues. V was pared by 6 bases and J by 10 bases, with 16 bases between. The DNA for the CDR3 is TGCAGTGCCCATATTGGAGAGCGTCAGTACTTC. This codes for CSAHIGERQYF.

The chain combines TRBV4-3 with TRBJ1-1; 8 nucleotides agree with TRBD1. Trimming removed 3 bases from V and 0 bases from J; junction bases left unmatched: 6. The germline gives CDR1 LGHNA, CDR2 YSLEER. The CDR3 spans 16 residues. This chain's CDR3 is CASSHNTGGMNTEAFF. In DNA form, the CDR3 reads TGCGCCAGCAGCCATAATACAGGGGGTATGAACACTGAAGCTTTCTTT.

The chain joins TRBV5-1 to TRBJ2-6; D perhaps matches TRBD2 (6 bases). V was pared by 4 bases and J by 0 bases, with 14 bases between. Germline V CDR1 and CDR2: SGHRS, YFSETQ. CDR3 length: 17 amino acids. CDR3 protein: CASSASSAYSGANVLTF. The CDR3 nucleotides are TGCGCCAGCAGCGCGTCTAGCGCTTACTCTGGGGCCAACGTCCTGACTTTC.

This CDR3 reads CSVRPGLAGGPSSSYNEQFF. As DNA, the CDR3 is TGCAGCGTCCGCCCGGGACTAGCGGGAGGGCCATCGAGCTCCTACAATGAGCAGTTCTTC. This chain links TRBV29-1 with TRBJ2-1; 16 bases line up with TRBD2. From germline, CDR1 is SQVTM and CDR2 ANQGSEA. With 6 bases clipped from V and 0 bases from J, the junction kept 14 bases outside the gene matches. CDR3 length equals 20 residues.

The chain has TRBV9 and TRBJ1-1, with a weak D call TRBD1 (6 bases). Trimming removed 0 bases at V and 4 bases at J, with 10 bases between. CDR3 length equals 14 residues. From germline, CDR1 is SGDLS and CDR2 YYNGEE. CDR3 protein: CASSVGGGFTEAFF. As DNA, the CDR3 is TGTGCCAGCAGCGTAGGGGGGGGCTTCACTGAAGCTTTCTTT.

The table lists this clone with a few counts. The V and J genes are TRBV5-4 and TRBJ1-2; tentative D call: TRBD1 (5 bases). Per germline, CDR1 SGHNT and CDR2 YYREEE (reference sequence). The CDR3 loop spans 14 amino acids. The V gene lost 0 bases and the J gene lost 1 base, with 7 bases spanning the gap. CDR3 residues: CASSLVTDNYGYTF. The CDR3 coding sequence is TGTGCCAGCAGCTTGGTGACAGATAACTATGGCTACACCTTC.